One sample yielded the 16 T cell receptor beta chains listed below, sequenced in a study of blood T cells in healthy people across ages. Combining a sample-barcoded 5' primer with a J-beta primer mix, a second PCR ran for about 6 to 11 cycles. MiXCR, run by TCRdb on the 5' RACE reads, gives a single entry per CDR3 protein. This table holds fewer than 800,000 distinct CDR3 sequences, roughly 32% found once. Sequenced input: blood. The receptor source for this set is a woman of 80 years or more in good health.

There are many counts of this clonotype. The CDR3 loop is CSGLRGSNTEAFF. As DNA, the CDR3 is TGCAGTGGTCTCAGGGGCTCGAACACTGAAGCTTTCTTT. This chain joins TRBV20-1 and TRBJ1-1; a weak D match, TRBD1 (6 bases). V lost 7 bases to trimming and J lost 1 base, with 13 bases between them. CDR1 and CDR2 from the germline V gene are DFQATT and SNEGSKA (reference sequence). The CDR3 spans 13 residues.

J is TRBJ2-7 and V is TRBV2; 7 bases are a match to TRBD1. V lost 9 bases to trimming and J lost 4 bases; unmatched junction nucleotides: 6. CDR1 is SNHLY, CDR2 FYNNEI, per germline. The CDR3 loop spans 12 amino acids. The CDR3 spells CASEGQPYEQYF. The CDR3 DNA reads as TGTGCCAGTGAGGGACAGCCATACGAGCAGTACTTC.

This clonotype was seen ten or more times. The chain joins TRBV28 to TRBJ2-5; 7 positions agree with TRBD1. Trimming cost V 6 bases and J 12 bases; bases outside gene matches: 13. CDR1 and CDR2 (germline): MDHEN, SYDVKM. The CDR3 is made up of 13 amino acids. CDR3 sequence: CASSKGTVLTKYF. CDR3 sequence (DNA): TGTGCCAGCAGCAAAGGGACAGTTTTAACCAAGTACTTC.

With regard to this clonotype: It may be a read error: a sequence one base away is much more abundant. The rearrangement links TRBV7-9 to TRBJ1-2; 8 bases fit TRBD1. After removal of 5 bases from V and 4 bases from J, the junction contained 6 bases not matched to a gene. The CDR3 spans 14 residues. Germline V gene sequence: CDR1 SEHNR, CDR2 FQNEAQ (reference sequence). Here the CDR3 DNA reads TGTGCCAGCAGCCGGGGACAGGTCTGCTATGGCTACACCTTC. Encoded protein: CASSRGQVCYGYTF.

At least ten counts were recorded for this clonotype. This sequence joins TRBV20-1 and TRBJ2-7; D remains unclear. There are 11 residues in the CDR3. In germline, CDR1 is DFQATT, CDR2 SNEGSKA (reference sequence). Trimming left V 5 bases short and J 3 bases short, with 8 bases between. The DNA of the CDR3 is TGCAGTGCTGTGGATGACTACGAGCAGTACTTC. Amino acids: CSAVDDYEQYF.

The gene calls are TRBV20-1 and TRBJ1-1; 10 bases map to TRBD1. Trimming cost V 6 bases and J 10 bases; bases outside gene matches: 8. The CDR3 is made up of 12 amino acids. CDR1 DFQATT and CDR2 SNEGSKA come from the germline V gene (reference sequence). CDR3 DNA sequence: TGCAGTGCGCCCGACAGGGGGCTTGGAGCTTTCTTT. Its translation is CSAPDRGLGAFF.

This clonotype came up many times. The chain employs TRBV5-8 and TRBJ2-1; 7 bases line up with TRBD2. After removal of 3 bases from V and 4 bases from J, the junction contained 7 bases not matched to a gene. This CDR3 contains 15 residues. Germline-derived CDR1 and CDR2 are SGHTS and YDEGEE. CDR3 DNA: TGTGCCAGCAGCTCCGGGACTACCACATACAATGAGCAGTTCTTC. This codes for CASSSGTTTYNEQFF. Combining the CDR3 with reference TRBV5-8 and TRBJ2-1 gives the whole variable domain EAGVTQSPTHLIKTRGQQATLRCSPISGHTSVYWYQQALGLGLQFLLWYDEGEERNRGNFPPRFSGRQFPNYSSELNVNALELEDSALYLCASSSGTTTYNEQFFGPGTRLTVL.

A word on this clonotype: The junction departs from germline at one end; a sequencing error may be responsible. This chain connects TRBV9 to TRBJ2-1; 7 nucleotides align to TRBD2. The CDR3 is 16 amino acids. In germline, CDR1 is SGDLS, CDR2 YYNGEE. The chain's CDR3 is CASSVGGGGTYNEQFF. In DNA form, the CDR3 reads TGTGCCAGCAGCGTAGGTGGGGGGGGGACCTACAATGAGCAGTTCTTT.

This clonotype has only a few counts. Written as DNA, the CDR3 is TGTGCCAGCAGCCAACGGACAGGGGGCAACACTGAAGCTTTCTTT. Its protein is CASSQRTGGNTEAFF. This chain connects TRBV3-1 to TRBJ1-1; 11 bases match TRBD1. V lost 2 bases and J lost 2; bases outside the gene matches: 1. The germline V gene has CDR1 LGHDT and CDR2 YNNKEL (reference sequence). CDR3 length equals 15 residues.

The chain is built from TRBV2 and TRBJ1-2; D not certain. CDR1 and CDR2 (germline): SNHLY, FYNNEI. The length of the CDR3 is 12 residues. V was clipped by 3 bases and J by 5 bases, with 7 bases between them. The CDR3 coding sequence is TGTGCCAGCAGTGACAATCGTTATGGCTACACCTTC. As protein: CASSDNRYGYTF.

This clonotype was counted ten times or more. The chain carries TRBV12-3 or TRBV12-4 and TRBJ1-5; D possibly corresponds to TRBD1 (5 bases). The germline V and J ends were trimmed by 3 bases and 10 bases, with 16 bases remaining between them. The CDR3 sequence is 14 residues long. CDR3 DNA: TGTGCCAGCAGTTTGGGACGGGGGTATGGACCCCAGCATTTT. Translation: CASSLGRGYGPQHF.

The chain couples TRBV7-3 to TRBJ1-2, with D hard to call. Germline V gives CDR1 SGHTA, CDR2 FQGTGA. Trimming removed 8 bases at V and 2 bases at J, with 12 bases between. There are 13 residues in the CDR3. CDR3 residues: CASGEGPNYGYTF. CDR3 DNA sequence: TGTGCCAGCGGTGAAGGGCCGAACTATGGCTACACCTTC.

V gene TRBV5-5 combines with J gene TRBJ2-4; unclear D gene. Germline V gives CDR1 SGHKS, CDR2 YYEKEE (reference sequence). V was cut by 1 base and J by 0 bases, with 8 bases left in between. The length of the CDR3 is 15 residues. CDR3 loop: CASSLYIIAKNIQYF. The CDR3 DNA reads TGTGCCAGCAGCTTGTATATTATAGCCAAAAACATTCAGTACTTC. The full variable domain, its missing parts supplied by reference TRBV5-5 and TRBJ2-4, is DAGVTQSPTHLIKTRGQQVTLRCSPISGHKSVSWYQQVLGQGPQFIFQYYEKEERGRGNFPDRFSARQFPNYSSELNVNALLLGDSALYLCASSLYIIAKNIQYFGAGTRLSVL.

This clonotype was seen more than once but under ten times. Germline and junction disagree at one end, which may indicate a read error. In DNA, the CDR3 is TGTACCAGCAGCCCCGGGGGACAGGGAGGAAACGAGCAGTACTTC. It codes for CTSSPGGQGGNEQYF. V is TRBV4-2 and J is TRBJ2-7; 9 nucleotides agree with TRBD1. CDR1 and CDR2 from the germline V gene are LGHNA and YNFKEQ. CDR3 size: 15 residues.

This clonotype has ten or more counts. The chain is built from TRBV3-1 and TRBJ2-4; 9 bases match TRBD2. The ends lost 0 bases at V and 8 bases at J; junction bases unmatched: 2. Germline-derived CDR1 and CDR2 are LGHDT and YNNKEL (reference sequence). CDR3 length equals 14 residues. Here the CDR3 DNA reads TGTGCCAGCAGCCAAGAGCGGGGGGGCGACATTCAGTACTTC. Its protein product is CASSQERGGDIQYF.

This clonotype was observed a few times. This clone may be a read error of a much larger clone one base away. The chain is built from TRBV20-1 and TRBJ2-1, with 11 bases aligning to TRBD2. The DNA end is more similar to TRBJ2-7, so the J call may be wrong. The germline gives CDR1 DFQATT, CDR2 SNEGSKA (reference sequence). This CDR3 comprises 16 residues. CDR3 sequence: CSARVRGTSGYNEQYF. CDR3 bases: TGCAGTGCTAGAGTTCGAGGGACTAGCGGCTACAATGAGCAGTACTTC.